A single sample gave rise to the 15 T cell receptor beta chains below, sequenced in a study of CD8 T cells in ankylosing spondylitis. TCRdb independently ran MiXCR on the 5' RACE reads; one entry per CDR3 protein. Of around 450,000 distinct CDR3 sequences in the sample, roughly a quarter were seen once. Their antigens remain unidentified. General study findings and limits: A TCR beta motif made of several highly homologous variants seemed typical of ankylosing spondylitis blood.

Sequenced input: blood, either unsorted or a sorted T cell fraction (not recorded which). These receptors were collected from a male donor with ankylosing spondylitis.

This clonotype was seen a handful of times. The chain links TRBV11-2 to TRBJ2-7; TRBD1 aligns across 7 bases. Germline V CDR1 and CDR2: SGHAT, FQNNGV. V dropped 6 bases and J dropped 2; count of bases not matched to a gene: 7. This CDR3 has 14 residues. Written as DNA, the CDR3 is TGTGCCAGCAGGAGACAGGGTAGGACCTACGAGCAGTACTTC. This encodes CASRRQGRTYEQYF.

The gene calls are TRBV7-7 and TRBJ2-5; D is possibly TRBD1 (7 bases). The CDR3 is 16 amino acids. The V gene lost 4 bases and the J gene lost 5 bases, with 20 bases spanning the gap. Germline loops: CDR1 SSHAT, CDR2 FNYEAQ (reference sequence). CDR3 sequence reads: CASSSGVAGGQETQYF. The CDR3 DNA sequence: TGTGCCAGCAGCTCGGGAGTCGCAGGGGGACAGGAGACCCAGTACTTC.

V gene TRBV12-3 or TRBV12-4 combines with J gene TRBJ2-4; 7 nucleotides agree with TRBD2. The length of the CDR3 is 14 residues. V shed 6 bases, J shed 5 bases, and the junction held 7 bases outside the gene matches. CDR3 in DNA: TGTGCCAGCAGGAGCGGCGGGGGAGAAAACATTCAGTACTTC. This translates into CASRSGGGENIQYF.

This clonotype was seen a handful of times. The genes are TRBV6-1 and TRBJ2-7; D might be TRBD1 or TRBD2, each matching 6 bases. V was pared by 7 bases and J by 7 bases, with 23 bases between. Per germline, CDR1 MNHNS and CDR2 SASEGT. The CDR3 is 15 residues long. Here the CDR3 DNA reads TGTGCCAGCACCCCTCGGCGGGGATACCAGGGGGAGCAGTACTTC. Protein sequence: CASTPRRGYQGEQYF.

This clonotype was seen more than once but under ten times. V is TRBV6-5 and J is TRBJ2-1; 15 bases are shared with TRBD2. Trimming removed 2 bases from V and 7 bases from J; junction bases left unmatched: 12. Germline values: CDR1 MNHEY, CDR2 SVGAGI. The CDR3 totals 19 residues. Written as DNA, the CDR3 is TGTGCCAGCAGTTACAGCCGTACCGGGACTAGCGGGAGGATAAATGAGCAGTTCTTC. This translates into CASSYSRTGTSGRINEQFF.

This clonotype was recorded at least ten times. This rearrangement joins TRBV10-3 to TRBJ2-4; D may be TRBD2 (6 bases). Germline assignment: CDR1 ENHRY and CDR2 SYGVKD. The CDR3 extends over 16 amino acids. Trimming took 3 bases from V and 4 from J, leaving 16 bases between them. The CDR3 DNA reads as TGTGCCATCAGTGATCCAGGGCGGGGTAGGAAAAACATTCAGTACTTC. This encodes CAISDPGRGRKNIQYF.

This rearrangement joins TRBV1 to TRBJ2-1. TRBV1 is shown as a pseudogene. CDR3 length: 9 residues. This CDR3 is CTAYNEQFF. CDR3 coding DNA: TGCACCGCCTACAATGAGCAGTTCTTC.

The chain joins TRBV15 to TRBJ1-5; 7 nucleotides agree with TRBD1. V gave up 3 bases and J gave up 7 bases; unmatched junction bases: 12. Germline values: CDR1 LNHNV, CDR2 YYDKDF (reference sequence). The length of the CDR3 is 16 residues. CDR3 sequence: CATSRVRQGVGQPQHF. For the CDR3, the DNA is TGTGCCACCAGCAGGGTCCGACAGGGTGTAGGGCAGCCCCAGCATTTT.

The table lists this clonotype with many counts. V is TRBV20-1 and J is TRBJ2-2, with D perhaps matching TRBD2 (6 bases). V shed 5 bases and J shed 3 bases, with 13 bases lying between them. The CDR3 is 14 residues long. Germline-derived CDR1 and CDR2 are DFQATT and SNEGSKA (reference sequence). This chain's CDR3 is CSAPPGLYTGELFF. The CDR3 region has the DNA TGCAGTGCTCCGCCGGGACTGTACACCGGGGAGCTGTTTTTT.

This clonotype has a handful of counts. V gene TRBV6-2 or TRBV6-3 combines with J gene TRBJ2-1; no firm D call. There are 14 residues in the CDR3. The V end was cut by 5 bases, the J end by 4 bases, with 12 bases between. Germline V lookup: CDR1 MNHEY, CDR2 SVGEGT. CDR3 sequence reads: CASSPNQRYNEQFF. For the CDR3, the DNA is TGTGCCAGCAGTCCCAACCAGCGTTACAATGAGCAGTTCTTC.

The chain is built from TRBV18 and TRBJ2-7; D call uncertain. There are 16 residues in the CDR3. V lost 3 bases, J lost 5 bases, and 20 bases lay in between. The germline V gene has CDR1 KGHSH and CDR2 LQKENI. The CDR3 sequence: CASSPTAARVTNEQYF. The CDR3 DNA sequence: TGTGCCAGCTCACCCACTGCTGCTCGAGTAACTAACGAGCAGTACTTC.

This clonotype was observed a handful of times. The V call is TRBV10-3, the J call TRBJ2-1, with TRBD2 matching over 13 bases. Trimming took 2 bases from V and 0 from J; bases not matched to a gene: 1. CDR3 length equals 17 residues. CDR1 ENHRY and CDR2 SYGVKD come from the germline V gene. The CDR3 here is CAISERTSGSSYNEQFF. Written as DNA, the CDR3 is TGTGCCATCAGTGAGCGGACTAGCGGGAGCTCCTACAATGAGCAGTTCTTC.

CDR3 nucleotide sequence: TGTGCCAGCAGCCGGGACTGGTCCACAGATACGCAGTATTTT. The encoded protein is CASSRDWSTDTQYF. The chain carries TRBV11-3 and TRBJ2-3, with D tentatively TRBD2 (6 bases). The CDR3 consists of 14 residues. CDR1 and CDR2 (germline): SGHNT, YENEEA. The V end was cut by 5 bases, the J end by 2 bases, with 11 bases between.

The chain recombines TRBV28 with TRBJ2-6; 12 nucleotides agree with TRBD1. The CDR3 contains 17 residues. CDR1 and CDR2 (germline): MDHEN, SYDVKM. With 7 bases clipped from V and 3 bases from J, the junction kept 7 bases outside the gene matches. This CDR3 is CASKPGQGAVGANVLTF. The CDR3 DNA is TGTGCCAGCAAACCGGGACAGGGGGCTGTTGGGGCCAACGTCCTGACTTTC.

The chain is built from TRBV3-1 and TRBJ1-4, with D unresolved. The CDR3 loop spans 14 amino acids. Germline-derived CDR1 and CDR2 are LGHDT and YNNKEL (reference sequence). V lost 1 base, J lost 11 bases, and 14 bases lay in between. CDR3 bases: TGTGCCAGCAGCCAAGTCCCCGTGCCCGGTAAACTGTTTTTT. This codes for CASSQVPVPGKLFF. Full variable domain (outside the CDR3, taken from reference TRBV3-1 and TRBJ1-4): DTAVSQTPKYLVTQMGNDKSIKCEQNLGHDTMYWYKQDSKKFLKIMFSYNNKELIINETVPNRFSPKSPDKAHLNLHINSLELGDSAVYFCASSQVPVPGKLFFGSGTQLSVL.